The source of this T cell receptor beta chain is a study of a mutant IDH1 vaccine in newly diagnosed glioma. Study-level background: The study gave patients eight vaccinations in weeks 1, 3, 5, 7, 11, 15, 19, 23. Males made up about 60% and females about 40% of treated patients, whose mean age was roughly 40 years. Patients had received radiotherapy, temozolomide, or both previously, most receiving both.

The sample's time point: week 11, during vaccination. The investigators gave 300 ug of mutant IDH1 20-mer peptide in each vaccine dose, together with topical imiquimod. Patients carried new grade 3 or 4 IDH1-mutant astrocytomas lacking nuclear ATRX. Germline CDR1 and CDR2: KGHSH and LQKENI. The CDR3 is made up of 14 amino acids. Trimming cost V 2 bases and J 4 bases, with 9 bases left between them. The data were produced by immunoSEQ multiplex PCR, yet TCRdb's version contains in-frame clones alone and is incomplete. The sample carries around 25,000 clones, approximately 80% recorded once. This clone was seen only a few times. Its antigen is not identified.

The chain recombines TRBV18 with TRBJ1-3; unclear D gene. This TCR was sampled from a woman aged 18-29 years with glioma. The specimen comprised PBMCs, sampled from a glioma patient whose treatment included an IDH1 peptide vaccine. DNA for the CDR3: TGTGCCAGCTCACCAACACCCTTCGGAAACACCATATATTTT. Translated, it gives CASSPTPFGNTIYF.